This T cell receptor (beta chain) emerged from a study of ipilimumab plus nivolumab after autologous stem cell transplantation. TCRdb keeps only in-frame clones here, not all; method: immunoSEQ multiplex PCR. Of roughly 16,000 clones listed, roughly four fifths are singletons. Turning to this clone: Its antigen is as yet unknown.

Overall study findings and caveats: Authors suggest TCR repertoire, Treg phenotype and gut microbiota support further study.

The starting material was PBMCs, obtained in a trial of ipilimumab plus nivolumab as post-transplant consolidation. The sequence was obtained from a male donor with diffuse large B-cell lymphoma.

CDR3 in DNA: TGTGCCAGCAGGCCAGACAAGCAAGATCACTATGGCTACACCTTC. It yields the protein CASRPDKQDHYGYTF. This chain connects TRBV7-2 to TRBJ1-2, with D unclear. The CDR3 runs 15 residues. The V end was cut by 6 bases, the J end by 3 bases, with 17 bases between. Germline V gives CDR1 SGHTA, CDR2 FQGNSA. Looking up the rest from reference TRBV7-2 and TRBJ1-2 gives the full variable domain: GAGVSQSPSNKVTEKGKDVELRCDPISGHTALYWYRQSLGQGLEFLIYFQGNSAPDKSGLPSDRFSAERTGGSVSTLTIQRTQQEDSAVYLCASRPDKQDHYGYTFGSGTRLTVV.